This T cell receptor beta chain originates from a study of OX40 agonist ivuxolimab in advanced cancers. At the level of the study: The study reported partial responses in three patients: one hepatocellular carcinoma, two cutaneous melanoma.

The data were produced by immunoSEQ multiplex PCR, yet TCRdb's version contains in-frame clones alone and is incomplete. The data contain about 88,000 clones, approximately 85% of them seen just once; the ten biggest clones take up 0.2% to 0.25%. Study-level findings and limits: Dosing at 0.1 to 3.0 mg/kg was accompanied by clonal expansion of CD4+ and CD8+ blood T cells by week 6. Low normalized T-cell clonal expansion was also seen in some nonresponders.

Note on this clone: As yet, its antigen is unknown.

The sample here was CD4+ or CD8+ T cells sorted from blood, taken in a trial of the OX40 agonist ivuxolimab. The sequence came from an adult with an advanced solid tumor such as melanoma, head and neck, liver or kidney cancer.

CDR3 in DNA: TGCGCCAGCAGCCCGACAGGGGACGAGCAGTACTTC. Translating gives CASSPTGDEQYF. The J gene is TRBJ2-7, the V gene TRBV4-1, with 8 bases aligning to TRBD1. The germline CDR1 and CDR2 sequences are MGHRA and YSYEKL. J was trimmed by 5 bases and V by 4 bases; bases with no gene match: 1. The CDR3 has 12 residues.